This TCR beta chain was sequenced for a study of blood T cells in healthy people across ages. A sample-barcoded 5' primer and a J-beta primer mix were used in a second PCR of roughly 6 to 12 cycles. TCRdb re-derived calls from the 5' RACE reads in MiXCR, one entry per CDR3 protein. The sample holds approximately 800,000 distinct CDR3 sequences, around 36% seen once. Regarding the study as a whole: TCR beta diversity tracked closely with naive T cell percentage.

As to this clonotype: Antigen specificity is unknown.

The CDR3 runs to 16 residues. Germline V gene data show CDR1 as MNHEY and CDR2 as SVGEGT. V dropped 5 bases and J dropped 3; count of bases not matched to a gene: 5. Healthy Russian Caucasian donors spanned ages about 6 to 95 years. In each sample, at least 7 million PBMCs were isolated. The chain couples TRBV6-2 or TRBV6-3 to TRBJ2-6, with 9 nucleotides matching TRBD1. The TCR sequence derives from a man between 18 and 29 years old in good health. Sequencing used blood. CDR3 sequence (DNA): TGTGCCAGCAGTCGTACAGGGGGCTTTGGGGCCAACGTCCTGACTTTC. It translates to CASSRTGGFGANVLTF.